The 13 T cell receptor beta chains below all came from one sample that was sequenced in a study of tumor-infiltrating lymphocytes in primary liver carcinoma. Out of unsorted whole blood came the blood RNA, and germline DNA was extracted as well. Using a constant-region primer together with ProtoScript II reverse transcriptase, TCR beta cDNA was made from about 500 ng of total RNA. Libraries covering TCR beta were generated through three nested multiplex PCR rounds (using a slightly modified ARM-PCR). The study ran its first two PCR rounds for around 10 cycles each, using TRBV1-TRBV30 forward primers and a C-beta reverse primer. TCRdb used MiXCR to reprocess the multiplex PCR reads, holding one entry per CDR3 protein. The table records 150,000 to 200,000 distinct CDR3 sequences, 50% to 75% of them present only once. The sample comprised peripheral blood. The receptors were sampled from a man aged 40-55 years with primary liver carcinoma and hepatitis B virus infection.

V and J are TRBV2 and TRBJ2-7, with TRBD2 identical over 8 bases. Germline V gene sequence: CDR1 SNHLY, CDR2 FYNNEI. The trim removed 4 bases at V and 3 bases at J, leaving 5 bases unmatched. There are 14 residues in the CDR3. Here the CDR3 reads CASSADSGNYEQYF. CDR3 nucleotides: TGTGCCAGCAGTGCTGATAGCGGGAACTACGAGCAGTACTTC. Full variable domain (rest looked up from reference TRBV2 and TRBJ2-7): EPEVTQTPSHQVTQMGQEVILRCVPISNHLYFYWYRQILGQKVEFLVSFYNNEISEKSEIFDDQFSVERPDGSNFTLKIRSTKLEDSAMYFCASSADSGNYEQYFGPGTRLTVT.

CDR3: CASSYSSRPSNTGELFF. The CDR3 bases are TGTGCCAGCAGTTACTCTAGTCGACCTTCGAACACCGGGGAGCTGTTTTTT. The chain uses TRBV6-5 and TRBJ2-2; D remains unclear. Germline loops: CDR1 MNHEY, CDR2 SVGAGI. V lost 0 bases, J lost 0 bases, and 11 bases lay in between. This CDR3 region has 17 residues.

This clonotype was seen just once. The rearrangement joins TRBV13 to TRBJ2-5, with a weak D call TRBD2 (6 bases). V was shortened by 5 bases and J by 4 bases, with 17 bases between the two germline ends. The CDR3 totals 15 residues. Germline values: CDR1 PRHDT, CDR2 FYEKMQ (reference sequence). The CDR3 DNA follows: TGTGCCAGCAGCATTGCTACCTTGGGGGGAGAGACCCAGTACTTC. Translated: CASSIATLGGETQYF.

The chain recombines TRBV7-9 with TRBJ2-7; perhaps TRBD2 as D (5 bases). The CDR3 runs 13 residues. Germline-derived CDR1 and CDR2 are SEHNR and FQNEAQ (reference sequence). The V and J ends lost 3 bases and 2 bases respectively, with 8 bases between them. CDR3 coding DNA: TGTGCCAGCAGCTTGGCCGGGACCTACGAGCAGTACTTC. Residues: CASSLAGTYEQYF.

This chain uses TRBV21-1 with TRBJ2-1; TRBD1 is taken as the D call from the table, unchecked against the DNA. TRBV21-1 is a pseudogene segment. This CDR3 is 13 amino acids long. This CDR3 is CASCSRSYNEQFF. The CDR3 coding sequence is TGTGCCAGCTGCTCCCGATCCTACAATGAGCAGTTCTTC.

The chain has TRBV4-1 and TRBJ2-2, with D perhaps given as TRBD1 or TRBD2 (6 bases each). This CDR3 is 15 amino acids long. Trimming took off 3 bases at V and 1 base at J, with 9 bases between the two ends. From germline, CDR1 is MGHRA and CDR2 YSYEKL. CDR3 nucleotide sequence: TGCGCCAGCAGCCAGGGGGGACAGAACACCGGGGAGCTGTTTTTT. As protein: CASSQGGQNTGELFF.

In this sample, this clonotype turned up once. This CDR3 is missing its conserved last phenylalanine or tryptophan, likely due to a read error. The V gene is TRBV6-2 or TRBV6-3, the J gene TRBJ1-1, with D perhaps matching TRBD1 (5 bases). This CDR3 region has 13 residues. V lost 4 bases, J lost 6 bases, and 12 bases lay in between. Germline-derived CDR1 and CDR2 are MNHEY and SVGEGT. The CDR3 spells CASSSQGSPEAFI. The DNA of the CDR3 is TGTGCCAGCAGTTCCCAGGGTAGCCCTGAAGCTTTCATT.

Of note for this clonotype: With a much larger clone just one base away, this may be a read error. The chain joins TRBV29-1 to TRBJ2-5; weak D call: TRBD2 (5 bases). The CDR3 runs 11 residues. CDR1 is SQVTM and CDR2 is ANQGSEA in the germline V gene. CDR3 DNA: TGCAGCGTTGGGTCCGGGGAGACCCACTACTTC. Protein: CSVGSGETHYF.

As to this clonotype: Being one base from a much bigger clone, this may be a read error. The DNA is omitted, as the CDR3 cannot be located on it reliably, and the CDR3 follows TCRdb's listing. The rearrangement links TRBV29-1 to TRBJ1-2. Germline CDR1 reads SQVTM; CDR2 reads ANQGSEA. The CDR3 is 13 amino acids long, termini counted. CDR3 residues: CSVGAGSDYGYAF.

V and J are TRBV11-2 and TRBJ2-2; 8 nucleotides match TRBD2. The CDR3 consists of 16 residues. The germline V gene has CDR1 SGHAT and CDR2 FQNNGV. The V and J ends lost 2 bases and 7 bases, in that order; junction bases with no gene match: 9. The chain's CDR3 is CASSLLALAGNGELFF. The CDR3 DNA is TGTGCCAGCAGCTTATTGGCGTTAGCGGGAAACGGGGAGCTGTTTTTT.

This sequence joins TRBV7-8 and TRBJ2-3; 9 nucleotides align to TRBD1. The CDR3 extends over 17 amino acids. Unmatched junction bases numbered 12, after V lost 5 bases and J lost 3 bases. Germline CDR1 SGHVS, CDR2 FQNEAQ. Here the CDR3 DNA reads TGTGCCAGCAGCCCCCTCCGACAGGGGGTGGAGACAGATACGCAGTATTTT. The encoded protein is CASSPLRQGVETDTQYF.

The chain couples TRBV5-4 to TRBJ2-7; 10 nucleotides line up with TRBD1. This CDR3 is 15 amino acids long. CDR1 is SGHNT, CDR2 YYREEE, per germline (reference sequence). The V and J ends lost 3 bases and 4 bases, in that order; junction bases with no gene match: 7. CDR3 bases: TGTGCCAGCAGCTCTAAGGACAGGGGGTCTTACGAGCAGTACTTC. This codes for CASSSKDRGSYEQYF. Variable domain in full (rest from reference TRBV5-4 and TRBJ2-7): ETGVTQSPTHLIKTRGQQVTLRCSSQSGHNTVSWYQQALGQGPQFIFQYYREEENGRGNFPPRFSGLQFPNYSSELNVNALELDDSALYLCASSSKDRGSYEQYFGPGTRLTVT.

The gene calls are TRBV5-1 and TRBJ2-6; TRBD2 aligns across 8 bases. V was pared by 0 bases and J by 0 bases, with 5 bases of the junction left unmatched. The CDR3 runs to 18 residues. Germline CDR1 SGHRS, CDR2 YFSETQ. The CDR3 region is CASSLGLAGPSGANVLTF. CDR3 nucleotides: TGCGCCAGCAGCTTGGGGCTAGCGGGTCCCTCTGGGGCCAACGTCCTGACTTTC.